This T cell receptor (beta chain) was retrieved from a study of blood T cell repertoires in COVID-19. For the study at large: Samples taken during acute and convalescent COVID-19 were collected in the United States, Italy and Spain.

V gave up 0 bases and J gave up 1 base, with 13 bases separating them. CDR3 length: 16 amino acids. Germline loops: CDR1 SGHRS, CDR2 YFSETQ. Only in-frame clones appear in the TCRdb table, and some are missing; sequencing was by immunoSEQ multiplex PCR. The sample has about 200,000 clones; about 88% are singletons. The sequencing sample was made of peripheral blood. This chain uses TRBV5-1 with TRBJ1-1; D gene uncertain. This TCR came from a man aged 55 to 70 with acute or convalescent COVID-19. Here the CDR3 DNA reads TGCGCCAGCAGCTTGGCCGGAGGGCAGACGAACACTGAAGCTTTCTTT. It translates to CASSLAGGQTNTEAFF.